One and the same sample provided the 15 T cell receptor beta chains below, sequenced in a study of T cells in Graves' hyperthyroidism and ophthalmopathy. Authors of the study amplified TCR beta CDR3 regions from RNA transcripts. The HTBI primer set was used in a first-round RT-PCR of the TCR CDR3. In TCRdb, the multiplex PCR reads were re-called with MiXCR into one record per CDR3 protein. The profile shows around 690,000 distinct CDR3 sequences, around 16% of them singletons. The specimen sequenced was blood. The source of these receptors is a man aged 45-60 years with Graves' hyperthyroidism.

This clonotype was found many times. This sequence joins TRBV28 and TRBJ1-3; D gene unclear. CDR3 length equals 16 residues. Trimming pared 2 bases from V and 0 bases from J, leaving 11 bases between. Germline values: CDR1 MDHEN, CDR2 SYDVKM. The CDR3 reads CASSLPPTASGNTIYF. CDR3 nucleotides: TGTGCCAGCAGTTTACCTCCAACAGCCTCTGGAAACACCATATATTTT.

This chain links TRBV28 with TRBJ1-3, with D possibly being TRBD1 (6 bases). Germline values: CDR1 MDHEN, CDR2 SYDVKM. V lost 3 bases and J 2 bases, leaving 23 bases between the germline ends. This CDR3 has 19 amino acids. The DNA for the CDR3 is TGTGCCAGCAGTTTGGTTAGACAGGTGATTTACTGGGCTGGAAACACCATATATTTT. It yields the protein CASSLVRQVIYWAGNTIYF.

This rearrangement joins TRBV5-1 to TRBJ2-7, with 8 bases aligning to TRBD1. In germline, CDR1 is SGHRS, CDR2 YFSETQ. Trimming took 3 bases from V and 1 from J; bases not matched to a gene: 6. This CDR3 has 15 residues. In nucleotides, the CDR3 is TGCGCCAGCAGCTACGGGACAGGCTTTTCCTACGAGCAGTACTTC. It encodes CASSYGTGFSYEQYF.

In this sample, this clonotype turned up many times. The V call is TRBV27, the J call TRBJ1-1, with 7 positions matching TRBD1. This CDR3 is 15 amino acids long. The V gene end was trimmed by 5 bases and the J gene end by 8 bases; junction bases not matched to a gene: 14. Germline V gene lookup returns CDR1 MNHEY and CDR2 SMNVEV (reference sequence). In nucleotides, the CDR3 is TGTGCCAGCAGTCCGCGGACAGGCAACTCGGAGGAAGCTTTCTTT. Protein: CASSPRTGNSEEAFF.

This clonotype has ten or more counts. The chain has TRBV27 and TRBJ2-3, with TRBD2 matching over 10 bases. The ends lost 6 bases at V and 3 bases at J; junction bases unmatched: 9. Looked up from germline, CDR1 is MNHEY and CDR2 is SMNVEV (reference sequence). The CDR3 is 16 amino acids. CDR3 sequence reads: CASRERLAGVTDTQYF. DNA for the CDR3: TGTGCCAGCAGAGAAAGGCTAGCGGGAGTTACAGATACGCAGTATTTT.

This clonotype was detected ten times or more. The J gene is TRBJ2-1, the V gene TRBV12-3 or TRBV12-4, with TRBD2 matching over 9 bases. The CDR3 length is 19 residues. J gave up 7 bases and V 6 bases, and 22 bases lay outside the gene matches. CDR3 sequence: CASSLEAGASGKQWNEQFF. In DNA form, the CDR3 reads TGTGCCAGCAGCCTAGAGGCCGGGGCTAGCGGGAAGCAGTGGAATGAGCAGTTCTTC.

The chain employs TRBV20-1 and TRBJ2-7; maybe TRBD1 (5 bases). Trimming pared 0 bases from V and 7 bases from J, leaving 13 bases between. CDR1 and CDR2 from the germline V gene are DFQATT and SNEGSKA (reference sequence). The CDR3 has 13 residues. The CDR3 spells CSARDRQGWEQYF. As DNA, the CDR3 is TGCAGTGCTAGAGATCGGCAGGGTTGGGAGCAGTACTTC.

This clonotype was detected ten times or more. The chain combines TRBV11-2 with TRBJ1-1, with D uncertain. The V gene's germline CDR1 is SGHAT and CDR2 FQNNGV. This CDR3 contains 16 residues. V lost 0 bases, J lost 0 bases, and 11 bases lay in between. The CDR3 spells CASSLDLGEVNTEAFF. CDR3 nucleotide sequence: TGTGCCAGCAGCTTAGATCTTGGGGAAGTGAACACTGAAGCTTTCTTT.

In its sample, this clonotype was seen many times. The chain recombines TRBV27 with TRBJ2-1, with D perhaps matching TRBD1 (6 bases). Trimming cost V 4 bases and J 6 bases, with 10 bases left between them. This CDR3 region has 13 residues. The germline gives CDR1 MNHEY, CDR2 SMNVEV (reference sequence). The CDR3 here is CASSYRVGNEQFF. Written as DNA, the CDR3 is TGTGCCAGCAGTTACAGGGTAGGCAATGAGCAGTTCTTC.

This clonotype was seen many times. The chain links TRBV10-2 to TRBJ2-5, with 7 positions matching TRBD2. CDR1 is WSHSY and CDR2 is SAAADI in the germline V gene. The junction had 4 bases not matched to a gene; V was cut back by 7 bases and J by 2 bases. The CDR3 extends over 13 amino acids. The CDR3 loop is CASKGLGQETQYF. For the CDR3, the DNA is TGCGCCAGCAAAGGACTAGGGCAAGAGACCCAGTACTTC.

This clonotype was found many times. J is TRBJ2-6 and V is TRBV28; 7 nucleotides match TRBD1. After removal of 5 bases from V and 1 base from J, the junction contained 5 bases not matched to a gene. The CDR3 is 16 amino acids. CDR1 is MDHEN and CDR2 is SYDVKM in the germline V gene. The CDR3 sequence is CASSRDSPSGANVLTF. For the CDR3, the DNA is TGTGCCAGCAGTCGGGACAGTCCTTCTGGGGCCAACGTCCTGACTTTC. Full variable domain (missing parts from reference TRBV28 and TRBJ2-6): DVKVTQSSRYLVKRTGEKVFLECVQDMDHENMFWYRQDPGLGLRLIYFSYDVKMKEKGDIPEGYSVSREKKERFSLILESASTNQTSMYLCASSRDSPSGANVLTFGAGSRLTVL.

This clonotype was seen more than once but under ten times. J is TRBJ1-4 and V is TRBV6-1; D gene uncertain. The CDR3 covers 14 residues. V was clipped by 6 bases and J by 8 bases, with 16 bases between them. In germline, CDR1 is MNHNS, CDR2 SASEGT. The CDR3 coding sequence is TGTGCCAGCAGCCAGACCCCAAGAGGCGAAAAACTGTTTTTT. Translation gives CASSQTPRGEKLFF.

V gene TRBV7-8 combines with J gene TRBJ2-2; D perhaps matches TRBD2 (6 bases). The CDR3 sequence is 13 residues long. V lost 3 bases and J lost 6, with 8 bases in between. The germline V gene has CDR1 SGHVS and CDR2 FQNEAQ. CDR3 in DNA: TGTGCCAGCAGCTTGCCGGGGGCCGGGGAGCTGTTTTTT. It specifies CASSLPGAGELFF.

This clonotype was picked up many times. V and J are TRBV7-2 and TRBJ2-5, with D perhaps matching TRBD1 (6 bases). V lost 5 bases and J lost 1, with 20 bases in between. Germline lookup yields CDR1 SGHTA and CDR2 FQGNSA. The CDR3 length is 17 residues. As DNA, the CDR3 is TGTGCCAGCAGCACTCCGGGTACAGGGTTGGGCCAAGAGACCCAGTACTTC. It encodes CASSTPGTGLGQETQYF.

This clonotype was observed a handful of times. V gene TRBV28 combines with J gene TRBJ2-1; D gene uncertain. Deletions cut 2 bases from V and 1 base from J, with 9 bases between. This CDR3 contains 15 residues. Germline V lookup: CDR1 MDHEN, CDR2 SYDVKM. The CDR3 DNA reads TGTGCCAGCAGTTTACAGAAGCTGTCCTACAATGAGCAGTTCTTC. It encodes CASSLQKLSYNEQFF.